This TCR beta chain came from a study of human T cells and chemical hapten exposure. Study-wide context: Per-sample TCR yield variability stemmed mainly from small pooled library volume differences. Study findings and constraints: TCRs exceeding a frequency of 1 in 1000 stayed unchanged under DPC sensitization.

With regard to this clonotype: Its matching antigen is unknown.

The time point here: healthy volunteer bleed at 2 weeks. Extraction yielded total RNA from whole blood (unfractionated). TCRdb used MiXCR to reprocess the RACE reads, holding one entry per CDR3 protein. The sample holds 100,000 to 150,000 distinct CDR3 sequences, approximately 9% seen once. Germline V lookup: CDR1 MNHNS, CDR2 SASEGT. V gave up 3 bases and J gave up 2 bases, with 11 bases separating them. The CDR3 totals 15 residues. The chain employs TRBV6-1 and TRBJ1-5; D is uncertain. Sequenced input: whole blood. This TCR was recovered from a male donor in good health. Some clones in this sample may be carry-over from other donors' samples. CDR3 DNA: TGTGCCAGCAGTGATGACGCGTGGGGCAATCAGCCCCAGCATTTT. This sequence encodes CASSDDAWGNQPQHF.